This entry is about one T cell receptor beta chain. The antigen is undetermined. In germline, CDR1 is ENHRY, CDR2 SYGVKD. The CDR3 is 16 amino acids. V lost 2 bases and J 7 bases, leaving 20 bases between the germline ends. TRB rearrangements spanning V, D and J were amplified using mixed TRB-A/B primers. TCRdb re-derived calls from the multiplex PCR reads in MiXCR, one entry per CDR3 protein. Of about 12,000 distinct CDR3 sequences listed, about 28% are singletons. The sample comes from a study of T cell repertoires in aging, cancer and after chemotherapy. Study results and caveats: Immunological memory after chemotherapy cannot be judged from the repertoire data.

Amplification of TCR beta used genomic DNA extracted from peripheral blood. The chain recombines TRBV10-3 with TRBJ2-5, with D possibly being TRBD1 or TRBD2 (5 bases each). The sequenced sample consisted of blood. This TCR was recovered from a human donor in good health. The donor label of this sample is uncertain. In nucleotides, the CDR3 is TGTGCCATCAGTGAGACTGGGACCCCCAAAGGTGTGACCCAGTACTTC. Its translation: CAISETGTPKGVTQYF.